Listed here are 24 T cell receptor beta chains from one sample, sequenced in a study of cytomegalovirus exposure and HLA in healthy donors. PCR employed 60 Vbeta and 13 Jbeta primers. Sequencing was performed with immunoSEQ multiplex PCR; in TCRdb, only in-frame clones are kept and a portion is missing. In the table there are 130,000 or so clones, around 82% of which are singletons. Sequenced: PBMCs. Source of these receptors: a man aged 45-65 years in good health and CMV-seronegative.

V and J are TRBV18 and TRBJ1-1; D is ambiguous. The V gene's germline CDR1 is KGHSH and CDR2 LQKENI. V was cut by 1 base and J by 4 bases, with 7 bases left in between. This CDR3 is 13 amino acids long. CDR3 region: CASSPREFTEAFF. Written as DNA, the CDR3 is TGTGCCAGCTCACCACGGGAGTTCACTGAAGCTTTCTTT.

CDR3 in DNA: TGTGCCAGCAGTACTACAGGGGGGCCCACCTACGAGCAGTACTTC. This codes for CASSTTGGPTYEQYF. The chain is built from TRBV28 and TRBJ2-7; 8 positions match TRBD1. Per the germline V gene, CDR1 is MDHEN and CDR2 is SYDVKM. V gave up 5 bases and J gave up 2 bases; unmatched junction bases: 8. CDR3 length equals 15 residues. The full variable domain, its missing parts supplied by reference TRBV28 and TRBJ2-7, is DVKVTQSSRYLVKRTGEKVFLECVQDMDHENMFWYRQDPGLGLRLIYFSYDVKMKEKGDIPEGYSVSREKKERFSLILESASTNQTSMYLCASSTTGGPTYEQYFGPGTRLTVT.

The chain employs TRBV5-1 and TRBJ2-1, with a possible D match to TRBD1 (5 bases). The CDR3 length is 17 residues. V lost 4 bases, J lost 2 bases, and 19 bases lay in between. The germline gives CDR1 SGHRS, CDR2 YFSETQ. The CDR3 bases are TGCGCCAGCAGCCTACCCCCGACAGTCGGCGCCTACAATGAGCAGTTCTTC. It specifies CASSLPPTVGAYNEQFF.

The V and J genes are TRBV5-1 and TRBJ1-2, with D uncertain. Trimming pared 1 base from V and 4 bases from J, leaving 14 bases between. Germline CDR1 SGHRS, CDR2 YFSETQ. CDR3 length: 15 amino acids. The CDR3 spells CASSLLRESGYGYTF. DNA for the CDR3: TGCGCCAGCAGCTTGTTGAGGGAGTCAGGCTATGGCTACACCTTC.

The chain links TRBV29-1 to TRBJ2-1; 11 bases fit TRBD1. The V segment lost 7 bases and the J segment 9 bases; nucleotides outside the gene matches: 8. Germline CDR1 SQVTM, CDR2 ANQGSEA. CDR3 length: 13 residues. The CDR3 here is CSAQGQGVFEQFF. The CDR3, as DNA: TGCAGCGCCCAGGGACAGGGGGTTTTTGAGCAGTTCTTC.

The chain employs TRBV2 and TRBJ2-5; 15 positions match TRBD2. V trimming: 5 bases; J trimming: 5 bases; junction bases outside the gene matches: 6. The CDR3 is made up of 16 amino acids. Germline CDR1 reads SNHLY; CDR2 reads FYNNEI. This chain's CDR3 is CASSTGLAGGSETQYF. The CDR3 DNA is TGTGCCAGCAGTACGGGACTAGCGGGAGGATCGGAGACCCAGTACTTC.

A note on this clone: Here the CDR3 omits its conserved ending phenylalanine or tryptophan, so a read error is the likely source. Because the CDR3's place on the DNA is in doubt, the DNA is left out and the CDR3 is given as listed by TCRdb. The chain joins TRBV6-6 to TRBJ2-3; the table's D gene call, TRBD1, was not cross checked with the DNA. The CDR3 is 14 amino acids long, termini counted. Germline V gives CDR1 MNHNY, CDR2 SVGAGI (reference sequence). The CDR3 protein is CASSYGSLTGSSYV.

The chain joins TRBV4-1 to TRBJ1-5; TRBD1 aligns across 11 bases. Trimming took 4 bases from V and 0 from J; bases not matched to a gene: 8. The CDR3 consists of 18 residues. Germline assignment: CDR1 MGHRA and CDR2 YSYEKL. Here the CDR3 reads CASSPWTGGSYSNQPQHF. CDR3 nucleotides: TGCGCCAGCAGCCCCTGGACAGGGGGCTCTTATAGCAATCAGCCCCAGCATTTT.

A few counts support this clone. The genes are TRBV28 and TRBJ2-2; maybe TRBD2 (6 bases). The CDR3 contains 17 residues. V was cut by 6 bases and J by 6 bases, with 23 bases left in between. CDR1 is MDHEN and CDR2 is SYDVKM in the germline V gene. DNA of the CDR3: TGTGCCAGCAGACCTAAGGGACTCCTCACAGTCCCCGGGGAGCTGTTTTTT. It specifies CASRPKGLLTVPGELFF.

V gene TRBV7-9 combines with J gene TRBJ2-5; D perhaps matches TRBD2 (6 bases). V dropped 5 bases and J dropped 1 base, with 14 bases sitting between them. The CDR3 runs 15 residues. The germline CDR1 and CDR2 sequences are SEHNR and FQNEAQ (reference sequence). The chain's CDR3 is CASSPRGRGQETQYF. DNA for the CDR3: TGTGCCAGCAGCCCCCGAGGGCGGGGCCAAGAGACCCAGTACTTC.

The V call is TRBV18, the J call TRBJ2-1, with 14 bases fitting TRBD2. The J segment lost 1 base and the V segment lost 4 bases, leaving 6 bases of the junction unmatched. Germline assignment: CDR1 KGHSH and CDR2 LQKENI. The CDR3 contains 18 residues. CDR3 DNA: TGTGCCAGCTCACGCCAACGACTAGCGGGAGGGTCCTACAATGAGCAGTTCTTC. Translated, it gives CASSRQRLAGGSYNEQFF.

The V and J genes are TRBV7-2 and TRBJ1-4, with D possibly matching TRBD1 (5 bases). Trimming removed 1 base at V and 8 bases at J, with 14 bases between. Per germline, CDR1 SGHTA and CDR2 FQGNSA. CDR3 length equals 15 residues. The CDR3 DNA follows: TGTGCCAGCAGCTTAGGGGGCGGGGTTGGCGAAAAACTGTTTTTT. This gives the protein CASSLGGGVGEKLFF.

This clone was detected once. The genes are TRBV6-6 and TRBJ1-1; D unresolved. This CDR3 is built from 14 residues. Germline V gene data show CDR1 as MNHNY and CDR2 as SVGAGI (reference sequence). Trimming took off 0 bases at V and 10 bases at J, with 15 bases between the two ends. CDR3 loop: CASSYSGESWGAFF. CDR3 nucleotide sequence: TGTGCCAGCAGTTACTCGGGAGAATCCTGGGGAGCTTTCTTT.

This chain uses TRBV7-2 with TRBJ1-2; 11 bases agree with TRBD1. CDR1 and CDR2 (germline): SGHTA, FQGNSA. The CDR3 extends over 16 amino acids. Trimming took 3 bases from V and 4 from J; bases not matched to a gene: 7. The CDR3, as DNA: TGTGCCAGCAGCTTGGGACAGGGGGGGATCGGCTATGGCTACACCTTC. Amino acids: CASSLGQGGIGYGYTF.

The J gene is TRBJ1-6, the V gene TRBV6-6; 7 bases align to TRBD1. After removal of 6 bases from V and 4 bases from J, the junction contained 3 bases not matched to a gene. Germline V CDR1 and CDR2: MNHNY, SVGAGI (reference sequence). The CDR3 totals 14 residues. This CDR3 is CASRGGQYNSPLHF. The CDR3 bases are TGTGCCAGCAGGGGGGGACAGTATAATTCACCCCTCCACTTT.

This clone appeared a few times. The genes are TRBV11-2 and TRBJ2-7; tentatively, D is TRBD2 (7 bases). Between the trimmed V and J ends, which lost 1 base and 3 bases, there was a span of 19 bases. From germline, CDR1 is SGHAT and CDR2 FQNNGV. This CDR3 comprises 17 residues. The CDR3 is CASSLVGGDTSFYEQYF. CDR3 nucleotide sequence: TGTGCCAGCAGCTTAGTGGGAGGGGACACCTCCTTCTACGAGCAGTACTTC.

The chain combines TRBV6-5 with TRBJ2-7; the D gene is possibly TRBD2 (5 bases). Germline CDR1 and CDR2: MNHEY and SVGAGI. CDR3 length: 15 residues. The V end lost 1 base, the J end lost 1 base, and 11 bases lay between the germline ends. The CDR3 DNA reads TGTGCCAGCAGTTACTTCCGGGGAGTATCCTACGAGCAGTACTTC. This translates into CASSYFRGVSYEQYF.

The chain employs TRBV11-2 and TRBJ2-3, with a possible D match to TRBD2 (6 bases). The germline V gene encodes CDR1 SGHAT and CDR2 FQNNGV. This CDR3 is built from 16 residues. Trimming stripped 1 base from V and 0 bases from J, with 11 bases between. CDR3 sequence reads: CASSLVRGISTDTQYF. CDR3 bases: TGTGCCAGCAGCTTAGTTCGGGGGATTAGCACAGATACGCAGTATTTT.

The genes are TRBV6-5 and TRBJ2-2, with 7 bases matching TRBD2. The CDR3 runs 15 residues. V lost 8 bases, J lost 6 bases, and 12 bases stayed unmatched. CDR1 and CDR2 from the germline V gene are MNHEY and SVGAGI. This CDR3 reads CASRRLAISPGELFF. The CDR3 DNA is TGTGCCAGCCGGCGACTAGCTATTTCCCCCGGGGAGCTGTTTTTT.

The chain is built from TRBV5-1 and TRBJ1-2; 9 positions match TRBD1. The CDR3 is 15 amino acids. The V gene end was trimmed by 0 bases and the J gene end by 6 bases; junction bases not matched to a gene: 6. Germline V gives CDR1 SGHRS, CDR2 YFSETQ. This CDR3 is CASSLDGQGMDGYTF. The CDR3 DNA reads TGCGCCAGCAGCTTGGACGGACAGGGGATGGATGGCTACACCTTC.

The chain couples TRBV18 to TRBJ2-1, with 7 bases matching TRBD2. This CDR3 region has 13 residues. Trimming took 5 bases from V and 6 from J; bases not matched to a gene: 4. Looked up from germline, CDR1 is KGHSH and CDR2 is LQKENI. CDR3 coding DNA: TGTGCCAGCTCAAGCGGGACGGGCAATGAGCAGTTCTTC. Translation: CASSSGTGNEQFF.

CDR3 DNA sequence: TGTGCCAGCAGTCTCCCCGGGACAGGGGCTCAGCCCCAGCATTTT. It yields the protein CASSLPGTGAQPQHF. The chain combines TRBV28 with TRBJ1-5, with 10 bases matching TRBD1. The CDR3 contains 15 residues. The V gene's germline CDR1 is MDHEN and CDR2 SYDVKM. V lost 5 bases to trimming and J lost 6 bases; unmatched junction nucleotides: 7.

This clone has a handful of counts. This rearrangement joins TRBV6-1 to TRBJ1-1, with D possibly TRBD1 on 6 matching bases. The CDR3 runs to 15 residues. Germline CDR1 and CDR2: MNHNS and SASEGT. Trimming took 8 bases from V and 0 from J, leaving 16 bases between them. The CDR3 DNA follows: TGTGCCAGCGGAGCCGACAGGCTGATGAACACTGAAGCTTTCTTT. Residues: CASGADRLMNTEAFF.

The chain couples TRBV2 to TRBJ2-1; 10 bases agree with TRBD1. The V segment lost 5 bases and the J segment 7 bases; nucleotides outside the gene matches: 14. The CDR3 sequence is 17 residues long. Germline CDR1 SNHLY, CDR2 FYNNEI. This CDR3 reads CASSTRDRGQSWNEQFF. CDR3 coding DNA: TGTGCCAGCAGTACACGGGACAGGGGCCAGTCTTGGAATGAGCAGTTCTTC.